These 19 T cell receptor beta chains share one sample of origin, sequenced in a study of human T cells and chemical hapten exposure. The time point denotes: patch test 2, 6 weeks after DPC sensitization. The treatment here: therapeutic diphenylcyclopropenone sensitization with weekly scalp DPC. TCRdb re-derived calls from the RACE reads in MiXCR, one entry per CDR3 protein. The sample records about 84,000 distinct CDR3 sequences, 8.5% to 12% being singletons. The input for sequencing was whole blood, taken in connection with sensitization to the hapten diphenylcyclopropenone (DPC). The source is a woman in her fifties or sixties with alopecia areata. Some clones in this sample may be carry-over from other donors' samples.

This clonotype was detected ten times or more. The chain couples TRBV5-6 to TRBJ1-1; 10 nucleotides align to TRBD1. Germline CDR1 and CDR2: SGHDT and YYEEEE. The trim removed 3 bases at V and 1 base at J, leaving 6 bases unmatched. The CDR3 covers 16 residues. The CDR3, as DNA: TGTGCCAGCAGCTGGGGACAGGGGAGGTCGAACACTGAAGCTTTCTTT. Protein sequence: CASSWGQGRSNTEAFF.

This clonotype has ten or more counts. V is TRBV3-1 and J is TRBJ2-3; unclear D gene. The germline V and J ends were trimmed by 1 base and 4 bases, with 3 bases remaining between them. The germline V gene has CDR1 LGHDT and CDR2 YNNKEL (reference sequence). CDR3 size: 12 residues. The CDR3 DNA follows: TGTGCCAGCAGCCAAGGCTCAGATACGCAGTATTTT. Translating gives CASSQGSDTQYF.

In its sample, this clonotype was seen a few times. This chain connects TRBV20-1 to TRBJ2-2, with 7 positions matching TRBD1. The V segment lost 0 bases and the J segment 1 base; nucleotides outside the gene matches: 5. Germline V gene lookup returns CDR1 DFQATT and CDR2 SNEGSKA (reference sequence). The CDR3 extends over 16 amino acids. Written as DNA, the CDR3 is TGCAGTGCTAGAGATAATACAGGGGAGAACACCGGGGAGCTGTTTTTT. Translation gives CSARDNTGENTGELFF.

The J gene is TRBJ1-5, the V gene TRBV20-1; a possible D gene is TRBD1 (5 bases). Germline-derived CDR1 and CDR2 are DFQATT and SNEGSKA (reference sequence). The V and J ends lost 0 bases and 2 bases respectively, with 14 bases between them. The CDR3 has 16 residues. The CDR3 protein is CSARDGGRGGNQPQHF. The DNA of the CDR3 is TGCAGTGCTAGAGATGGAGGGAGGGGTGGCAATCAGCCCCAGCATTTT.

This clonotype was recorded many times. The CDR3 DNA reads as TGTGCCAGCAGCTTATTGGCAGGTCCGGCGAGGGTCAATGAGCAGTTCTTC. Translation: CASSLLAGPARVNEQFF. The chain has TRBV7-9 and TRBJ2-1, with D possibly TRBD2 on 5 matching bases. Germline CDR1 reads SEHNR; CDR2 reads FQNEAQ (reference sequence). The CDR3 sequence is 17 residues long. Trimming left V 2 bases short and J 6 bases short, with 20 bases between.

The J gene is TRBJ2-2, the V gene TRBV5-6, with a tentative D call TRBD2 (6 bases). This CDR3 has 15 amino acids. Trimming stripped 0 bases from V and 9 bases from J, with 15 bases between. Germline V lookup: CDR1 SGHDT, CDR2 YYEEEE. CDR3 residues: CASSLAATSFRELFF. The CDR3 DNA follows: TGTGCCAGCAGCTTGGCCGCGACTAGTTTCCGGGAGCTGTTTTTT.

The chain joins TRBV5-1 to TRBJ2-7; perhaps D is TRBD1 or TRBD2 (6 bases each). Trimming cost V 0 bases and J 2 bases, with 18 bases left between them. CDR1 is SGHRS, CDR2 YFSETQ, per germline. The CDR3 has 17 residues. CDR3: CASSLGWRDKGTYEQYF. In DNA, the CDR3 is TGCGCCAGCAGCTTGGGTTGGCGGGACAAGGGGACCTACGAGCAGTACTTC.

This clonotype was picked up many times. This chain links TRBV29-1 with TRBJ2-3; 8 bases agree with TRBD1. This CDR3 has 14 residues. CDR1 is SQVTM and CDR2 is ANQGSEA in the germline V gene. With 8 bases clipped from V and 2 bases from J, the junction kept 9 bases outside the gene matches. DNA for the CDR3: TGCAGCATTCGGACAGGGCGAGACACAGATACGCAGTATTTT. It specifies CSIRTGRDTDTQYF.

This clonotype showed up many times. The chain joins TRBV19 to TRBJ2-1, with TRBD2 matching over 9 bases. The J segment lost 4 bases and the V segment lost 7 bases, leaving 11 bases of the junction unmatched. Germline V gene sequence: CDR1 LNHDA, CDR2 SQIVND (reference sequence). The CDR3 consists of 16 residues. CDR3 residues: CASKRMGTSFYNEQFF. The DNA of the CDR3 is TGTGCCAGTAAGAGGATGGGGACTAGCTTTTACAATGAGCAGTTCTTC.

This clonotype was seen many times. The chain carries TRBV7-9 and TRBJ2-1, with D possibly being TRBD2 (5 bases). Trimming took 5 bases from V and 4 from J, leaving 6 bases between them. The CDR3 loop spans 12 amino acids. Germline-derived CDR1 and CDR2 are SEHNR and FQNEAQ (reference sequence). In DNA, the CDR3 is TGTGCCAGCAGCGGGGAGTACAATGAGCAGTTCTTC. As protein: CASSGEYNEQFF.

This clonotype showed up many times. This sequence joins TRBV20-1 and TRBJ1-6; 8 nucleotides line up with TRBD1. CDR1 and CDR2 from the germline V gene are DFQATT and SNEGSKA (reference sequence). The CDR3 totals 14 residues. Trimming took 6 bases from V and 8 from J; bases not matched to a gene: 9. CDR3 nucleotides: TGCAGTGCCCGGTGGCACAGGGGGGATTCACCCCTCCACTTT. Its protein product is CSARWHRGDSPLHF.

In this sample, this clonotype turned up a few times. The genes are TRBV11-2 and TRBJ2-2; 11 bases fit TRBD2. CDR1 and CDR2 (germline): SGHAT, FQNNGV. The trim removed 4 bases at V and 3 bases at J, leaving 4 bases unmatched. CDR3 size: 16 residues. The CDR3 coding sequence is TGTGCCAGCAGCTCAGGGACTAGCGGCCACACCGGGGAGCTGTTTTTT. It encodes CASSSGTSGHTGELFF.

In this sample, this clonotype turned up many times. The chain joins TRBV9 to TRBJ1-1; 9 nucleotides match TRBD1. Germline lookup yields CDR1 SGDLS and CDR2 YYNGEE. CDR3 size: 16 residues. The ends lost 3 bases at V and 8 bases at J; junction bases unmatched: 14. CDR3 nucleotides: TGTGCCAGCAGCGAACGTCGTGGGACAGGGCCAGGGGAAGCTTTCTTT. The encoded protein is CASSERRGTGPGEAFF.

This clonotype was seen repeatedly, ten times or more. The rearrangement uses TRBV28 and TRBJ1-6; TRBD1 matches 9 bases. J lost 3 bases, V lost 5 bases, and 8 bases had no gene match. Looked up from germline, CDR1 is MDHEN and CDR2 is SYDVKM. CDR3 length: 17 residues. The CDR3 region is CASSPQGARVYNSPLHF. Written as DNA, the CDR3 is TGTGCCAGCAGTCCACAGGGGGCCCGGGTCTATAATTCACCCCTCCACTTT.

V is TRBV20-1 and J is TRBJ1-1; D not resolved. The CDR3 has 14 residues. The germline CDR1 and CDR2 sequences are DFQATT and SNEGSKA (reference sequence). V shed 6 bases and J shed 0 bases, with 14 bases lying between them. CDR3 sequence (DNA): TGCAGTGCCCAGGACGGTCACATGAACACTGAAGCTTTCTTT. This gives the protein CSAQDGHMNTEAFF.

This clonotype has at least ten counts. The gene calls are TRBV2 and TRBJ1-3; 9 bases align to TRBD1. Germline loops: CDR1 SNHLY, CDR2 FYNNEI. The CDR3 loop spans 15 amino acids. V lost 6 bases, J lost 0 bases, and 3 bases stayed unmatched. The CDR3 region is CASRQQGASGNTIYF. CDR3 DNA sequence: TGTGCCAGCAGGCAACAGGGGGCCTCTGGAAACACCATATATTTT.

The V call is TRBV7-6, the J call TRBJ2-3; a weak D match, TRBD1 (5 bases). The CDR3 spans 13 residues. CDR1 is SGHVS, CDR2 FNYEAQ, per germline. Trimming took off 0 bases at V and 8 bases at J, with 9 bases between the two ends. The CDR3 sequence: CASSLAEQGTQYF. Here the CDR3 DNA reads TGTGCCAGCAGCTTAGCCGAGCAGGGTACGCAGTATTTT.

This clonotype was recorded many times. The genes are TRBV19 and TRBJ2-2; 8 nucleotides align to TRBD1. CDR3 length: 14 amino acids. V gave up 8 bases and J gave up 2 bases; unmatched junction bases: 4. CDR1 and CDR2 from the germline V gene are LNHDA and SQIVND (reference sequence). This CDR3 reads CASLTGVNTGELFF. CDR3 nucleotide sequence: TGTGCCAGTTTGACAGGGGTCAACACCGGGGAGCTGTTTTTT.

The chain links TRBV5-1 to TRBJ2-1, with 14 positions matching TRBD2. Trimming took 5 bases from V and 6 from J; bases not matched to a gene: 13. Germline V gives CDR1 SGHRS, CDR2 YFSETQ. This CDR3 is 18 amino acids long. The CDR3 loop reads CASRGTSGSRYYANEQFF. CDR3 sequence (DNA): TGCGCCAGCAGGGGGACTAGCGGGAGCCGGTACTATGCCAATGAGCAGTTCTTC.